Listed below are T cell receptor beta chains from one sample, sequenced in a study of cytotoxic CD8 clonotypes in ibrutinib-treated CLL. The table came from immunoSEQ multiplex PCR; TCRdb's copy has only in-frame clones and leaves some out. Of around 40,000 clones in the sample, over 55% were seen once. The input for sequencing was PBMCs, taken at disease progression, from a patient treated with ibrutinib. The receptor source for this set is a human donor with chronic lymphocytic leukemia. CDR3s include the opening cysteine and the closing phenylalanine or tryptophan. The D gene is left open where the match is weak. Not all rows give a size; the values are once, few, many and, for expanded clones, a class.

abundance	v_gene	d_gene	j_gene	CDR3nt	CDR3aa
.	TRBV6-1	TRBD1	TRBJ1-2	TGTGCCAGCAGCAGCCAGGGACAGGGGTTCTATGGCTACACCTTC	CASSSQGQGFYGYTF
.	TRBV12-5	TRBD1	TRBJ1-5	TGTGCTAGTGCTGATACCGACAGGGAGGGACAGCCCCAGCATTTT	CASADTDREGQPQHF
.	TRBV4-1	.	TRBJ1-2	TGCGCCAGCAGCCGTGACAGAGACGGCGGGTCTAATGGCTACACCTTC	CASSRDRDGGSNGYTF
many	TRBV2	.	TRBJ2-1	TGTGCCAGCAGTGGAGTGGGTCTGGTTGAGCAGTTCTTC	CASSGVGLVEQFF
.	TRBV6-1	.	TRBJ1-5	TGTGCCAGCAGTGTAACAGGTATCGGCAATCAGCCCCAGCATTTT	CASSVTGIGNQPQHF
.	TRBV11-2	.	TRBJ1-6	TGTGCCAGCAGCGAATTTCAGGGGTATAATTCACCCCTCCACTTT	CASSEFQGYNSPLHF
.	TRBV6-1	.	TRBJ2-2	TGTGCCAGCGTGACCACGAACACCGGGGAGCTGTTTTTT	CASVTTNTGELFF
few	TRBV2	TRBD1	TRBJ1-6	TGTGCCAGCAGGCCACAGGGGGTTGGTTCACCCCTCCACTTT	CASRPQGVGSPLHF
.	TRBV5-1	TRBD2	TRBJ2-3	TGCGCCAGCAGCCCTGGGACTAGCGGCCATAGCACAGATACGCAGTATTTT	CASSPGTSGHSTDTQYF
many	TRBV6-4	TRBD2	TRBJ2-3	TGTGCCAGCAGCCCCACTAGCGGGGGGCCCACAGATACGCAGTATTTT	CASSPTSGGPTDTQYF
.	TRBV10-3	TRBD1	TRBJ1-1	TGTGCCATCAGTGAGCCAGGACAGGAGAACACTGAAGCTTTCTTT	CAISEPGQENTEAFF
.	TRBV5-4	TRBD1	TRBJ1-6	TGTGCCAGCAGCATTGGACAGGGGATTGGGAATTCACCCCTCCACTTT	CASSIGQGIGNSPLHF
.	TRBV5-1	TRBD1	TRBJ2-3	TGCGCCAGCAGCACGGACAGGGGGAGCACAGATACGCAGTATTTT	CASSTDRGSTDTQYF
few	TRBV2	.	TRBJ1-5	TGTGCCAGCAGTGCCCGGAGCAATCAGCCCCAGCATTTT	CASSARSNQPQHF
once	TRBV15	.	TRBJ1-5	TGTGCCACCAGCTTAAGGGGGGGGTCTTATCAGCCCCAGCATTTT	CATSLRGGSYQPQHF
.	TRBV11-3	.	TRBJ1-1	TGTGCCAGCAGCTCACCGGGACACTCCACTGAAGCTTTCTTT	CASSSPGHSTEAFF
few	TRBV9	.	TRBJ2-5	TGTGCCAGCAGCGTAGAGGAGACCCAGTACTTC	CASSVEETQYF
.	TRBV2	.	TRBJ2-7	TGTGCCAGCAGTGGGTTTCCACTGGACCGTACTTACGAGCAGTACTTC	CASSGFPLDRTYEQYF
few	TRBV4-2	.	TRBJ2-5	TGTGCCAGCAGCCAAAACGGACAGTTTGGGGAGACCCAGTACTTC	CASSQNGQFGETQYF
few	TRBV6-6	TRBD1	TRBJ1-1	TGTGCCAGCATCCTACAGGGGACCAACACTGAAGCTTTCTTT	CASILQGTNTEAFF
.	TRBV7-6	.	TRBJ2-7	TGTGCCAGCAGTCCGGGGGTGGGTTGGGACGAGCAGTACTTC	CASSPGVGWDEQYF
.	TRBV19	.	TRBJ2-4	TGTGCCAGTAGTACCCCTAGGACAGCCGAAAACATTCAGTACTTC	CASSTPRTAENIQYF
.	TRBV10-3	TRBD1	TRBJ2-5	TGTGCCATCAGTGAGACAGGGGGCACAGAGACCCAGTACTTC	CAISETGGTETQYF
.	TRBV6-1	.	TRBJ1-5	TGTGCCAGCAGTGAAGGATATAGCAATCAGCCCCAGCATTTT	CASSEGYSNQPQHF
.	TRBV18	.	TRBJ1-1	TGTGCCAGCTCACCCCAGGGATCCATGAACACTGAAGCTTTCTTT	CASSPQGSMNTEAFF
.	TRBV29-1	.	TRBJ1-3	TGCAGCGTTGATATAGCAGGGGGAAACACCATATATTTT	CSVDIAGGNTIYF
.	TRBV6-5	TRBD1	TRBJ1-5	TGTGCCAGCAGCCAGGGGGGTTATAGCAATCAGCCCCAGCATTTT	CASSQGGYSNQPQHF
.	TRBV19	.	TRBJ2-2	TGTGCCAGTAGTATCCGATCCCCGACCGGGGAGCTGTTTTTT	CASSIRSPTGELFF
.	TRBV19	.	TRBJ1-2	TGTGCCAGTAGTCCCACACCGGGACTCATGTTCTATGGCTACACCTTC	CASSPTPGLMFYGYTF
.	TRBV7-2	.	TRBJ2-3	TGTGCCAGCGGCCCTGGGACTTCTCGGGCGGATACGCAGTATTTT	CASGPGTSRADTQYF